This record covers a single T cell receptor beta chain. The protocol was immunoSEQ multiplex PCR, while the TCRdb copy is restricted to in-frame clones and leaves out a portion. The sample has 130,000 or so clones; about 86% are singletons. This sample is part of a study of T cell responses to AZD1222 COVID-19 vaccine. Trimming shortened V by 4 bases and J by 7 bases, and 21 bases separated the two germline ends. Germline loops: CDR1 SGHNT, CDR2 YYREEE (reference sequence). There are 15 residues in the CDR3. This TCR derives from an adult in good health. This chain uses TRBV5-4 with TRBJ2-7; weak D call: TRBD1 (8 bases). The source material was peripheral blood, sampled on day 0 of AZD1222 vaccination. The CDR3 spells CASSVRAGQASEQYF. Here the CDR3 DNA reads TGTGCCAGCAGCGTTAGAGCGGGACAGGCATCTGAGCAGTACTTC.